Described below is a single T cell receptor beta chain sequence and its context. Its antigen remains unidentified. A sample-barcoded 5' primer and a J-beta primer mix were used in a second PCR of roughly 7 to 12 cycles. TCRdb re-analysed the 5' RACE reads in MiXCR, keeping a single row per CDR3 protein. The sample has about 680,000 distinct CDR3 sequences, about half seen once. This sample stems from a study of blood T cells in healthy people across ages. In the study overall: Using template switching, researchers captured about one barcoded beta molecule for each two T cells.

The study, taken as a whole, reports: More naive CD4+ cells and higher diversity were found in long-lived than in aged donors. Estimates of total diversity, which came from one million sequenced T cells, were considered to be underestimates.

Donors were healthy Caucasian individuals from Russia aged roughly 6 to 90. Germline V gene sequence: CDR1 LGHDT, CDR2 YNNKEL (reference sequence). CDR3 length: 13 residues. V gave up 3 bases and J gave up 8 bases, with 13 bases separating them. The V and J genes are TRBV3-1 and TRBJ1-2; D is undetermined. This receptor was obtained from an older woman in good health. The sample was blood. This chain's CDR3 is CASSHELAAGYTF. Here the CDR3 DNA reads TGTGCCAGCAGCCATGAATTAGCGGCCGGCTACACCTTC.